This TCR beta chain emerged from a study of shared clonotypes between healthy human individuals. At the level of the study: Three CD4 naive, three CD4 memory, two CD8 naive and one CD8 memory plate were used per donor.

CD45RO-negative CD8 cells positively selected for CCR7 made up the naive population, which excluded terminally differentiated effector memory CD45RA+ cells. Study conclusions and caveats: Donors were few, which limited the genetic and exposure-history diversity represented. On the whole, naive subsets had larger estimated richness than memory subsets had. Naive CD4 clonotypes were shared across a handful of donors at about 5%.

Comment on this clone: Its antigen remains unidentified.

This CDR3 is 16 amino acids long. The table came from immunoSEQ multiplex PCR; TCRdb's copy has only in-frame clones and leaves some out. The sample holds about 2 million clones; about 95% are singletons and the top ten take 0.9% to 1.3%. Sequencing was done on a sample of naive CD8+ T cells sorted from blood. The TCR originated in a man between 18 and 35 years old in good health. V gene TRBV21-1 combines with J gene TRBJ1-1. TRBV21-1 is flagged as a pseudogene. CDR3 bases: TGTGCCAGCAGCACCTCACTTAAAATGCGGGAGGGTAAAGCTTTCTTT. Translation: CASSTSLKMREGKAFF.